This paragraph covers one T cell receptor (beta chain) sequence. The target antigen is unknown. These data originate in a study of graft-versus-host responses after intestinal transplantation. Study details: The whole recipient group had anti-thymocyte globulin induction followed by tacrolimus and steroids for around three years.

CDR3 length equals 16 residues. The ends were cut back, 0 bases at V and 0 bases at J, with 11 bases in the middle. CDR1 MNHNY and CDR2 SVGAGI come from the germline V gene (reference sequence). TCRdb keeps only in-frame clones here, not all; method: immunoSEQ multiplex PCR. This sample has 71,000 or so clones; roughly 88% occur once, and the top ten carry roughly 1.3%. This specimen was unstimulated CD8+ T cells sorted from spleen or lymph node cells, taken before intestinal transplant. This receptor was taken from a human donor who received an intestinal transplant. The chain employs TRBV6-6 and TRBJ2-5; the D gene is possibly TRBD2 (5 bases). The CDR3 spells CASSYSSRGYQETQYF. The CDR3, as DNA: TGTGCCAGCAGTTACTCGTCTCGAGGGTACCAAGAGACCCAGTACTTC.